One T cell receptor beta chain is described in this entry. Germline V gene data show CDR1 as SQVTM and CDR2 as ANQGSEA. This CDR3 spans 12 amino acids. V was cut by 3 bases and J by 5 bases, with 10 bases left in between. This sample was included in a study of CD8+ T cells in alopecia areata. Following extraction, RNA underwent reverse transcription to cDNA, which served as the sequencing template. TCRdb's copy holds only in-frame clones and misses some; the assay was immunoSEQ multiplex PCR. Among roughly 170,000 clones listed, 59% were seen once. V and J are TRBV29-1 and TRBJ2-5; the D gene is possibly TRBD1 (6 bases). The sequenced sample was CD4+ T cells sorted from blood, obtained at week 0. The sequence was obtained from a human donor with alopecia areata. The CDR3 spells CSVDWGQETQYF. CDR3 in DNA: TGCAGCGTTGATTGGGGGCAGGAGACCCAGTACTTC.